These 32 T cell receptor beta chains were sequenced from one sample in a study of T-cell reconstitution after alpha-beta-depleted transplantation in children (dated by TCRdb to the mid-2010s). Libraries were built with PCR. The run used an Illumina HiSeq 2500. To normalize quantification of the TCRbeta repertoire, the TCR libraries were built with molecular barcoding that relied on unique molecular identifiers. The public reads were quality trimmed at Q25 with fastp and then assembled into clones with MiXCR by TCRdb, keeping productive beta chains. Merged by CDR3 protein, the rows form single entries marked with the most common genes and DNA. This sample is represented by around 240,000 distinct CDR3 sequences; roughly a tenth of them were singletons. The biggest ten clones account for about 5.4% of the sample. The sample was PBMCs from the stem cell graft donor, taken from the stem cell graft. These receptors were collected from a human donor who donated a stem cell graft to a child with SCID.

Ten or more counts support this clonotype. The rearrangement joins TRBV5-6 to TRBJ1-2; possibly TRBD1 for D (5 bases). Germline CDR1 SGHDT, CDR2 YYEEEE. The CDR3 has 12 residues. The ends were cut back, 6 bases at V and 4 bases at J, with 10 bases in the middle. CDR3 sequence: CASNGGSYGYTF. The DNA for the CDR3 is TGTGCCAGCAACGGGGGGAGCTATGGCTACACCTTC.

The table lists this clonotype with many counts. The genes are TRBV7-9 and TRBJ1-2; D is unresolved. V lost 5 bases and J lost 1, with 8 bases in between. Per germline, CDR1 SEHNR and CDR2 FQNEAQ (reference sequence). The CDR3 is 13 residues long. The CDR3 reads CASSTGFNYGYTF. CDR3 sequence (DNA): TGTGCCAGCAGCACCGGCTTTAACTATGGCTACACCTTC.

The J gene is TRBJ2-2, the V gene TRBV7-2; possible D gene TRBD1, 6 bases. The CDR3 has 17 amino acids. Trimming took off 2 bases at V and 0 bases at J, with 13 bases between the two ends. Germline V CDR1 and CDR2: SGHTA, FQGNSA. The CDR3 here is CASSLLGSGANTGELFF. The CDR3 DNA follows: TGTGCCAGCAGCTTATTGGGGTCAGGGGCGAACACCGGGGAGCTGTTTTTT.

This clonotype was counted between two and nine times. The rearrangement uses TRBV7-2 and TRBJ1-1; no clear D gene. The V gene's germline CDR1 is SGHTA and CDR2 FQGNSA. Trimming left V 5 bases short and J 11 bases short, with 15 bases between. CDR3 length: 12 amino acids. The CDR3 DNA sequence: TGTGCCAGCAGCCCGGGGAATCGCAGGGCTTTCTTT. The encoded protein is CASSPGNRRAFF. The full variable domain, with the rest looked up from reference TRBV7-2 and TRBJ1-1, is GAGVSQSPSNKVTEKGKDVELRCDPISGHTALYWYRQSLGQGLEFLIYFQGNSAPDKSGLPSDRFSAERTGGSVSTLTIQRTQQEDSAVYLCASSPGNRRAFFGQGTRLTVV.

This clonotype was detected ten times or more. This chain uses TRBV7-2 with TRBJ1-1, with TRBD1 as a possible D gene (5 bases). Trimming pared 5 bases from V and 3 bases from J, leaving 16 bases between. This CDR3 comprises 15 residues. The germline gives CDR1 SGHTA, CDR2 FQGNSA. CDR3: CASSTSWGGDTEAFF. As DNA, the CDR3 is TGTGCCAGCAGCACCTCCTGGGGGGGGGACACTGAAGCTTTCTTT. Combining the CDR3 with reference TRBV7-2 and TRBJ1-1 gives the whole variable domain GAGVSQSPSNKVTEKGKDVELRCDPISGHTALYWYRQSLGQGLEFLIYFQGNSAPDKSGLPSDRFSAERTGGSVSTLTIQRTQQEDSAVYLCASSTSWGGDTEAFFGQGTRLTVV.

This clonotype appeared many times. CDR3 amino acids: CASSPSAGEEFVDGYTF. For the CDR3, the DNA is TGTGCCAGCAGTCCCTCGGCAGGGGAGGAATTCGTGGATGGCTACACCTTC. The V and J genes are TRBV27 and TRBJ1-2, with TRBD1 as a possible D gene (6 bases). Germline V gene sequence: CDR1 MNHEY, CDR2 SMNVEV (reference sequence). The length of the CDR3 is 17 residues. V dropped 5 bases and J dropped 6 bases, with 25 bases sitting between them.

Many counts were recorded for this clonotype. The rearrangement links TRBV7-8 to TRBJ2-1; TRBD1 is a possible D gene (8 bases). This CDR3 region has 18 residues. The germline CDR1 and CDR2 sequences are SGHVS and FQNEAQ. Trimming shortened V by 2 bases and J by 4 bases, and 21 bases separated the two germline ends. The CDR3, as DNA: TGTGCCAGCAGCTTAAGGTCAAGCGGGACAGGCTATTACAATGAGCAGTTCTTC. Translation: CASSLRSSGTGYYNEQFF.

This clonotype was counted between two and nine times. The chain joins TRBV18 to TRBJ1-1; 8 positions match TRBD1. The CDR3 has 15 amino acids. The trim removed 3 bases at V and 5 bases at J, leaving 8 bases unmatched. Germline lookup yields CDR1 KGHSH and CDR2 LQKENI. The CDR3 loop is CASSPGRGRGTEAFF. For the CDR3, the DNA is TGTGCCAGCTCACCCGGCAGGGGGCGAGGAACTGAAGCTTTCTTT.

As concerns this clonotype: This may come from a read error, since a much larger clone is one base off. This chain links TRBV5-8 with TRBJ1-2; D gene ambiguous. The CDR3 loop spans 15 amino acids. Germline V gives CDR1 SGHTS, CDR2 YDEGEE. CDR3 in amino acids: CASSFKGRINHGYTF. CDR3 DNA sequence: TGTGCCAGCAGCTTTAAAGGACGGATTAACCATGGCTACACCTTC.

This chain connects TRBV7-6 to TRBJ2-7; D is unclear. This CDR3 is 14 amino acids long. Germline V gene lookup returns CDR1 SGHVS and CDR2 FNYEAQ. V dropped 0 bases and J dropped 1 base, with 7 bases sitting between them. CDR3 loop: CASSLAEGSYEQYF. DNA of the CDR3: TGTGCCAGCAGCTTAGCAGAAGGTTCCTACGAGCAGTACTTC. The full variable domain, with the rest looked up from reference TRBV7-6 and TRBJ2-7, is GAGVSQSPRYKVTKRGQDVALRCDPISGHVSLYWYRQALGQGPEFLTYFNYEAQQDKSGLPNDRFSAERPEGSISTLTIQRTEQRDSAMYRCASSLAEGSYEQYFGPGTRLTVT.

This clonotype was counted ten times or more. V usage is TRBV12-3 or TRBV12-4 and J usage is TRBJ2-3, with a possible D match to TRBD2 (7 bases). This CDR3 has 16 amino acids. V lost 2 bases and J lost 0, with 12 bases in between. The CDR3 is CASSLLAGASTDTQYF. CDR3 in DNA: TGTGCCAGCAGTTTACTCGCGGGGGCTAGCACAGATACGCAGTATTTT.

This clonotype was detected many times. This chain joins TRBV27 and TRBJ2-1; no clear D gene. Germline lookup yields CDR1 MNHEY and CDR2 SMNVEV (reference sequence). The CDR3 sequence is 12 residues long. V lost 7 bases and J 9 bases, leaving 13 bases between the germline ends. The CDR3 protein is CASTPEGFEQFF. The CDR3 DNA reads TGTGCCAGCACCCCTGAAGGGTTTGAGCAGTTCTTC.

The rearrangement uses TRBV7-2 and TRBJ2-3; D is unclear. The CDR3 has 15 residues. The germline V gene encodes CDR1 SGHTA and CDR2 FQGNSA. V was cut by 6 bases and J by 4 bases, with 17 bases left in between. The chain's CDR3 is CASRFSTLAADTQYF. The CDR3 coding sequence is TGTGCCAGCAGATTCTCGACCTTAGCCGCAGATACGCAGTATTTT.

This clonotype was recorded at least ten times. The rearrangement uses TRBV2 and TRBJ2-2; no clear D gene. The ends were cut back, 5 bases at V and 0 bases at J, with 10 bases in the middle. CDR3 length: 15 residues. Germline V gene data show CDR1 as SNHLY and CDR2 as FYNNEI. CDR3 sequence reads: CASSTFGANTGELFF. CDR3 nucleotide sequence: TGTGCCAGCAGTACCTTTGGAGCGAACACCGGGGAGCTGTTTTTT.

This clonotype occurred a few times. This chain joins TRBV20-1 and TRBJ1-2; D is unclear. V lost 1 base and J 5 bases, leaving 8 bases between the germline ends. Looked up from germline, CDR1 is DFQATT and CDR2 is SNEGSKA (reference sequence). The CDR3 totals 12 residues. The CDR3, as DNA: TGCAGTGCTAGAGTCGGGCCGTATGGCTACACCTTC. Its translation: CSARVGPYGYTF.

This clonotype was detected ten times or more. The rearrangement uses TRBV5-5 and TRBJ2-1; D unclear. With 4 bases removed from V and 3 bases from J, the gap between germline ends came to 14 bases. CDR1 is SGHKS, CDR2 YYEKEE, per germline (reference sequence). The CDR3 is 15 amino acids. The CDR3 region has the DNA TGTGCCAGCAGCCGTTTTGAGAAGAACTACAATGAGCAGTTCTTC. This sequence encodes CASSRFEKNYNEQFF.

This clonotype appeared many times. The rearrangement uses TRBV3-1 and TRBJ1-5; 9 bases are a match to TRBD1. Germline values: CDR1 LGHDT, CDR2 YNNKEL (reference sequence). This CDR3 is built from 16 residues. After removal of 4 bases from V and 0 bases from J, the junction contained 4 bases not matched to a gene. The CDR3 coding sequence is TGTGCCAGCAGCCCGGGACAGGGAACTAGCAATCAGCCCCAGCATTTT. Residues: CASSPGQGTSNQPQHF. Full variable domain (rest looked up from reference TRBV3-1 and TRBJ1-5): DTAVSQTPKYLVTQMGNDKSIKCEQNLGHDTMYWYKQDSKKFLKIMFSYNNKELIINETVPNRFSPKSPDKAHLNLHINSLELGDSAVYFCASSPGQGTSNQPQHFGDGTRLSIL.

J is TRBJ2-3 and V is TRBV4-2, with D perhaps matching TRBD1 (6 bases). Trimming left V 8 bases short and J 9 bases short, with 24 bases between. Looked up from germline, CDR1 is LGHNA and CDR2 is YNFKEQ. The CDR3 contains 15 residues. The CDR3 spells CASGLFEGRGNTQYF. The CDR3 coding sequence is TGTGCCAGCGGCCTGTTTGAGGGAAGGGGGAACACGCAGTATTTT.

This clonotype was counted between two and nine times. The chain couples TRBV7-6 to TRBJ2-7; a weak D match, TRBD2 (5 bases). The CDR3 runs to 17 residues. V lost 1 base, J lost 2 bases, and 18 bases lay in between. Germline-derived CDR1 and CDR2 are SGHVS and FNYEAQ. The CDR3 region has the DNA TGTGCCAGCAGCTTAGGCCCTGACGGACTTCGGCCCTACGAGCAGTACTTC. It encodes CASSLGPDGLRPYEQYF.

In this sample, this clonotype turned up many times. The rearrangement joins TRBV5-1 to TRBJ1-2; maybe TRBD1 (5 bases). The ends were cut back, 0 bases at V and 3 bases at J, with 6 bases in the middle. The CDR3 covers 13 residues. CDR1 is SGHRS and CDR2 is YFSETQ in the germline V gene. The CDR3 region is CASSLGQYYGYTF. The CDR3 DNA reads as TGCGCCAGCAGCTTGGGACAGTACTATGGCTACACCTTC.

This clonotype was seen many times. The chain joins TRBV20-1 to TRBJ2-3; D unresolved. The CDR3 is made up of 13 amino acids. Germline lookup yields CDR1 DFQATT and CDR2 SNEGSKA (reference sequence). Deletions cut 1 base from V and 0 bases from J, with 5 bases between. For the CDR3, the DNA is TGCAGTGCTAGAGTGGCGAGCACAGATACGCAGTATTTT. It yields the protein CSARVASTDTQYF.

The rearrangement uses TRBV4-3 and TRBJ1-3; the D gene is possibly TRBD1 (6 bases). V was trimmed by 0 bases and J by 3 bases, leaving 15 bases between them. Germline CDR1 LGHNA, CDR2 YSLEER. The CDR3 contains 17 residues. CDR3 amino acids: CASSQDPRTVHGNTIYF. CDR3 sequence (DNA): TGCGCCAGCAGCCAAGATCCCAGGACAGTGCATGGAAACACCATATATTTT.

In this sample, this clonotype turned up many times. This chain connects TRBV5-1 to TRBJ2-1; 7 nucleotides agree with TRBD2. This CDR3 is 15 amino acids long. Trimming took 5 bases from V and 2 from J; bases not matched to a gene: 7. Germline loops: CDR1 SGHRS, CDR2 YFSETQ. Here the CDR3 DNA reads TGCGCCAGCAGATGGGAGGGCGAGACCTACAATGAGCAGTTCTTC. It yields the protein CASRWEGETYNEQFF.

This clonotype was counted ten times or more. CDR3: CASSQKTSGGAGDTQYF. Written as DNA, the CDR3 is TGTGCCAGCAGCCAGAAGACTAGCGGGGGGGCCGGAGATACGCAGTATTTT. V and J are TRBV4-2 and TRBJ2-3; TRBD2 matches at 14 bases. V gave up 3 bases and J gave up 5 bases; unmatched junction bases: 7. CDR1 LGHNA and CDR2 YNFKEQ come from the germline V gene. This CDR3 is built from 17 residues.

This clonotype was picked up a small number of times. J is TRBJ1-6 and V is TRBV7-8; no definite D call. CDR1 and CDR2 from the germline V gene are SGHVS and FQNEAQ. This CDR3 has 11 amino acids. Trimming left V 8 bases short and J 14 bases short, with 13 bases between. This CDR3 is CASAKAFTLHF. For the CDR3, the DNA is TGTGCCAGCGCAAAAGCTTTCACCCTCCACTTT.

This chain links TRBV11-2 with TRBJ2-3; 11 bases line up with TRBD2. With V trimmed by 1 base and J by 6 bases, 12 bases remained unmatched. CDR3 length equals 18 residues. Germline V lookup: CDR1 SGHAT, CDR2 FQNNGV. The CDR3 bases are TGTGCCAGCAGCTTAGTCTTTCCCCTAGCGGGGGGCCGGGATACGCAGTATTTT. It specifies CASSLVFPLAGGRDTQYF.

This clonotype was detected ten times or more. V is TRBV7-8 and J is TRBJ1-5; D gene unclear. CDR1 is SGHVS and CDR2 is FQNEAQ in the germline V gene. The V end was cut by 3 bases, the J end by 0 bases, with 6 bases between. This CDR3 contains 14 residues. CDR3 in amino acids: CASSLLGSNQPQHF. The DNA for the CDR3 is TGTGCCAGCAGCTTGTTGGGTAGCAATCAGCCCCAGCATTTT.

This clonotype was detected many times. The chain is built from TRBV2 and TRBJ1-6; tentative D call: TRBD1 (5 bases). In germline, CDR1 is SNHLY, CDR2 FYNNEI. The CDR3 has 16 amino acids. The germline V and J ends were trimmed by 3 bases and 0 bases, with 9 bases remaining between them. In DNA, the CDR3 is TGTGCCAGCAGTGACAGGGAGAGCTCCTATAATTCACCCCTCCACTTT. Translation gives CASSDRESSYNSPLHF.

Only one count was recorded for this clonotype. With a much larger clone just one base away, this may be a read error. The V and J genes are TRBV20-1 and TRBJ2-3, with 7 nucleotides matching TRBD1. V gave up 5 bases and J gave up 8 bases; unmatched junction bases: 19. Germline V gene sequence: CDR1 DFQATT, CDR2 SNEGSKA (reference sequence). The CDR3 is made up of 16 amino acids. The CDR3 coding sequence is TGCAGTGCTCCGAGGAGGCGACAGGGACGATTAACTACGCAGTATTTT. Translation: CSAPRRRQGRLTTQYF.

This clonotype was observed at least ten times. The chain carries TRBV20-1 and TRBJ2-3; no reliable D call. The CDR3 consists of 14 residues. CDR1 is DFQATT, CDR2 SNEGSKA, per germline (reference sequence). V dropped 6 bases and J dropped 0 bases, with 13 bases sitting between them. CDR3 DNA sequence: TGCAGTGCACCCTTGGCGGAGAGCACAGATACGCAGTATTTT. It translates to CSAPLAESTDTQYF.

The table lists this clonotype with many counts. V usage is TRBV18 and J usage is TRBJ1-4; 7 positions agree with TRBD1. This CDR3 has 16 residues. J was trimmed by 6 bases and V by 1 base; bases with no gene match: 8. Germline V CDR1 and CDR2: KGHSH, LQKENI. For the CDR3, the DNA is TGTGCCAGCTCACCACGACCGGTAACAGGGGATGAAAAACTGTTTTTT. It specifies CASSPRPVTGDEKLFF.

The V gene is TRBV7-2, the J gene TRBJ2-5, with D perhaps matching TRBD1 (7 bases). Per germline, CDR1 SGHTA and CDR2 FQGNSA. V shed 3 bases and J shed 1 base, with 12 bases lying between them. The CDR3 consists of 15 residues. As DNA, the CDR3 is TGTGCCAGCAGCTTTACCAGGGGGGCCCAAGAGACCCAGTACTTC. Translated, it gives CASSFTRGAQETQYF.